The rows below give T cell receptor beta chains drawn from one sample of a study of shared clonotypes between healthy human individuals. Profiled with immunoSEQ multiplex PCR; TCRdb holds only in-frame clones, not every one. In the table there are roughly 1,100,000 clones, about 75% of which are singletons. Sequencing input: memory CD4+ T cells sorted from blood. The receptor set was obtained from a man between 18 and 29 years old in good health. The CDR3 runs from the conserved cysteine through the conserved F or W. The D gene is left open where the match is weak. Clone size is given for some rows only: seen once, a few or many times, or a class if the clone is expanded.

CDR3,DNA,V,J,D,size
CASSQVGNTDTQYF,TGTGCCAGCAGCCAAGTGGGGAACACAGATACGCAGTATTTT,TRBV7-3,TRBJ2-3,-,-
CASSRRGASANTGELFF,TGCGCCAGCAGCCGCAGGGGAGCGTCCGCGAACACCGGGGAGCTGTTTTTT,TRBV5-1,TRBJ2-2,-,-
CASSLGGTGLETQYF,TGTGCCAGCAGCTTGGGGGGTACAGGGTTAGAGACCCAGTACTTC,TRBV5-4,TRBJ2-5,-,-
CASSQVLVDTEAFF,TGCGCCAGCAGCCAAGTTTTGGTTGACACTGAAGCTTTCTTT,TRBV4-3,TRBJ1-1,-,-
CASSPGTGGKYEQYF,TGTGCCAGCTCACCCGGGACAGGGGGCAAGTACGAGCAGTACTTC,TRBV18,TRBJ2-7,TRBD1,-
CASTMAAGSYGYTF,TGTGCCAGCACTATGGCGGCAGGGTCCTATGGCTACACCTTC,TRBV6-5,TRBJ1-2,-,-
CASSLVDIASNEQFF,TGTGCCAGCAGCTTAGTAGATATCGCTTCCAATGAGCAGTTCTTC,TRBV7-2,TRBJ2-1,-,-
CASSPRTGKAFF,TGTGCCAGCAGTCCCCGGACAGGGAAAGCTTTCTTT,TRBV28,TRBJ1-1,TRBD1,few
CAWSAYRDSFYGYTF,TGTGCCTGGAGTGCATACAGGGACAGCTTCTATGGCTACACCTTC,TRBV30,TRBJ1-2,TRBD1,-
CASSQGGRSLTEQFF,TGTGCCAGCAGTCAAGGGGGGCGGAGTCTCACTGAGCAGTTCTTC,TRBV9,TRBJ2-1,-,few
CASSISGSGTDTQYF,TGTGCCAGCAGCATAAGCGGGAGTGGCACAGATACGCAGTATTTT,TRBV7-2,TRBJ2-3,TRBD2,once
CASSAGRGLYNEQFF,TGTGCCAGCAGCGCAGGGCGGGGGCTCTACAATGAGCAGTTCTTC,TRBV7-9,TRBJ2-1,-,-
CASREGRQNTEAFF,TGTGCCAGCAGGGAGGGCCGGCAGAACACTGAAGCTTTCTTT,TRBV7-9,TRBJ1-1,-,-
CASSLDSPLQEQYF,TGTGCCAGCAGTTTGGACAGTCCCTTGCAGGAGCAGTACTTC,TRBV27,TRBJ2-7,-,few
CASRALRGDSYEQYF,TGTGCCAGCAGGGCCCTCAGGGGGGATTCCTACGAGCAGTACTTC,TRBV27,TRBJ2-7,-,-
CASSLARTGGHGYTF,TGCGCCAGCAGCTTGGCTCGGACAGGGGGGCATGGCTACACCTTC,TRBV5-1,TRBJ1-2,TRBD1,-
CASSLEQGKDEQYF,TGCGCCAGCAGCTTGGAACAGGGTAAGGACGAGCAGTACTTC,TRBV5-1,TRBJ2-7,-,-
CASSATGARNQPQHF,TGTGCCAGCAGCGCCACAGGGGCGCGCAATCAGCCCCAGCATTTT,TRBV28,TRBJ1-5,TRBD1,few
CASSSNRYSPLHF,TGTGCCAGCAGCTCCAACAGATATTCACCCCTCCACTTT,TRBV5-4,TRBJ1-6,-,-
CAISGRREAFGTDTQYF,TGTGCCATCAGTGGTCGGCGGGAGGCCTTTGGGACAGATACGCAGTATTTT,TRBV10-3,TRBJ2-3,TRBD2,once
CASSIGLAYDEQYF,TGTGCCAGCAGCATAGGACTAGCTTACGACGAGCAGTACTTC,TRBV6-5,TRBJ2-7,TRBD2,-
CASSLGQANTEAFF,TGCGCCAGCAGCTTGGGACAGGCGAACACTGAAGCTTTCTTT,TRBV5-1,TRBJ1-1,-,-
CASSADQPGTSGYNEQFF,TGCGCCAGCAGCGCCGATCAGCCCGGGACTAGCGGGTACAATGAGCAGTTCTTC,TRBV5-1,TRBJ2-1,TRBD2,-
CASSMGQANTEAFF,TGTGCCAGTAGTATGGGACAGGCTAACACTGAAGCTTTCTTT,TRBV19,TRBJ1-1,TRBD1,-
CASSPNAGAVRTTEAFF,TGTGCCAGCAGCCCGAATGCGGGGGCCGTTAGAACTACTGAAGCTTTCTTT,TRBV5-4,TRBJ1-1,-,-
CASSGAGNTGELFF,TGTGCCAGCAGTGGGGCAGGAAACACCGGGGAGCTGTTTTTT,TRBV6-1,TRBJ2-2,-,-
CASSVRTGLNEQYF,TGCGCCAGCAGCGTAAGGACAGGGTTGAACGAGCAGTACTTC,TRBV5-1,TRBJ2-7,TRBD1,-
CASRGGSSYGYTF,TGTGCCAGCAGGGGGGGGAGTTCGTATGGCTACACCTTC,TRBV6-5,TRBJ1-2,-,-
CSVEPGTGYTF,TGCAGCGTTGAACCCGGGACAGGCTACACCTTC,TRBV29-1,TRBJ1-2,-,-
CAWRRGGQYEQYF,TGTGCCTGGAGGCGGGGGGGCCAGTACGAGCAGTACTTC,TRBV30,TRBJ2-7,TRBD2,-
CASRWDRGNNSPLHF,TGTGCCAGCAGGTGGGACAGGGGTAATAATTCACCCCTCCACTTT,TRBV27,TRBJ1-6,TRBD1,-
CASSEDRGITDTQYF,TGTGCCAGCAGCGAAGACAGGGGGATAACAGATACGCAGTATTTT,TRBV11-2,TRBJ2-3,TRBD1,-
CASSFDGRENTGELFF,TGTGCCAGCAGCTTCGACGGGCGCGAAAACACCGGGGAGCTGTTTTTT,TRBV5-4,TRBJ2-2,-,-
CASSQGGSQDTQYF,TGCGCCAGCAGCCAGGGGGGGAGTCAAGATACGCAGTATTTT,TRBV4-3,TRBJ2-3,TRBD2,-
CASGGYTGEPFF,TGTGCCAGTGGAGGGTACACCGGGGAGCCGTTTTTT,TRBV19,TRBJ2-2,-,-
CSAWTSSYEQYF,TGCAGCGCTTGGACTAGCTCCTACGAGCAGTACTTC,TRBV29-1,TRBJ2-7,TRBD2,-
CASSSQGYEQYF,TGTGCCAGCAGTTCGCAGGGTTACGAGCAGTACTTC,TRBV6-5,TRBJ2-7,-,few
CASSLEGYGTGTDTQYF,TGTGCCAGCAGCTTAGAAGGGTATGGGACAGGCACAGATACGCAGTATTTT,TRBV7-2,TRBJ2-3,TRBD1,-
CASSELAGNNEQFF,TGTGCCAGCAGTGAACTAGCGGGAAACAATGAGCAGTTCTTC,TRBV6-1,TRBJ2-1,TRBD2,-
CAWSTGLAVYNEQFF,TGTGCCTGGAGTACGGGACTAGCGGTTTACAATGAGCAGTTCTTC,TRBV30,TRBJ2-1,TRBD2,-
CASSWTSGNNEQFF,TGTGCCAGCAGTTGGACTAGCGGTAACAATGAGCAGTTCTTC,TRBV2,TRBJ2-1,TRBD2,-
CASSLRRSNTEAFF,TGTGCCAGCAGTTTACGACGGTCGAACACTGAAGCTTTCTTT,TRBV28,TRBJ1-1,-,few
CASSLVPAGLNEQYF,TGTGCCAGCAGCTTAGTCCCCGCAGGGTTGAACGAGCAGTACTTC,TRBV7-9,TRBJ2-7,-,few
CASSPRWQERNTIYF,TGTGCCAGCAGCCCGAGATGGCAGGAGCGAAACACCATATATTTT,TRBV13,TRBJ1-3,-,-
CASSLDHGTVYNEQFF,TGTGCCAGCAGCTTAGACCACGGTACAGTCTACAATGAGCAGTTCTTC,TRBV7-2,TRBJ2-1,-,-
CASSLLGGGPDGYTF,TGTGCCAGCAGTCTTCTTGGGGGGGGGCCGGATGGCTACACCTTC,TRBV28,TRBJ1-2,-,many
CASNDGGAFSEQYF,TGCGCCAGCAATGATGGCGGAGCCTTCTCCGAGCAGTACTTC,TRBV5-1,TRBJ2-7,-,-
CASSSYQGATEAFF,TGTGCCAGCAGCTCCTACCAGGGGGCCACTGAAGCTTTCTTT,TRBV7-8,TRBJ1-1,TRBD1,few
CASSLSGASGNTIYF,TGCGCCAGCAGCCTATCCGGAGCCTCTGGAAACACCATATATTTT,TRBV5-1,TRBJ1-3,-,-
CASKSSRTDTQYF,TGTGCCAGTAAGTCGAGTCGCACAGATACGCAGTATTTT,TRBV19,TRBJ2-3,-,few